This T cell receptor beta chain was retrieved from a study of blood T cell repertoires in COVID-19. Study as a whole: Acute-phase and convalescent COVID-19 samples originated in the United States, Italy and Spain. The cDNA or gDNA used as material had been derived from T cells, B-cell-depleted T cells, or PBMCs.

Original data processing: Amplifying reference gene primers gave estimates of nucleated cell counts. Assay used: immunoSEQ multiplex PCR; TCRdb lists only in-frame clones, some missing. That table furnishes V, J and clone size, whereas the DNA furnished D and trimming. This sample has over 200,000 clones; around 80% occur once, and the top ten carry approximately 6%. V gave up 1 base and J gave up 7 bases, with 13 bases separating them. This CDR3 has 15 amino acids. The germline gives CDR1 SGHVS, CDR2 FQNEAQ. The sequence derives from a man at least 80 years old with acute or convalescent COVID-19. Sequenced: peripheral blood. This chain joins TRBV7-8 and TRBJ1-4, with D possibly matching TRBD1 (5 bases). The CDR3 protein is CASSLGQGGIEKLFF. CDR3 nucleotides: TGTGCCAGCAGCTTAGGGCAGGGAGGAATTGAAAAACTGTTTTTT. Looking up the rest from reference TRBV7-8 and TRBJ1-4 gives the full variable domain: GAGVSQSPRYKVAKRGQDVALRCDPISGHVSLFWYQQALGQGPEFLTYFQNEAQLDKSGLPSDRFFAERPEGSVSTLKIQRTQQEDSAVYLCASSLGQGGIEKLFFGSGTQLSVL.